Given below is one T cell receptor (beta chain) in context. This clone's antigen is unknown. No quality values exist for individual bases; no much larger clone is one base distant. CDR1 LNHDA and CDR2 SQIVND are derived from the germline V gene (reference sequence). The CDR3 runs 13 amino acids, cysteine and phenylalanine included. CDR3 DNA is the only sequence kept; it has 39 bases, read in frame from the first base. Deletion took 3 bases off V and 3 bases off J, with a span of 8 bases between the germline ends. Libraries were made using multiplex PCR. Sequencing relied on an Illumina HiSeq 4000. TCR beta libraries were built with iRepertoire HTBI primers and Arm-PCR amplification of CDR3 regions. PCR products were gel purified before sequencing. As for the authors' bioinformatics: Gene usage analysis of CDR3 amino acid clonotypes used the roughly 60 TRBV and 14 to 15 TRBJ segments found across samples. COPE and FqMerger were used to merge filtered high-quality paired reads into contigs. Contigs were aligned with BLAST to IMGT TRBV, TRBD and TRBJ reference genes, and CDR3 was defined per IMGT. Highly expanded clones were defined as clonotypes with a frequency above 0.1%. Shannon entropy served as the measure of repertoire diversity, while the Gini coefficient captured V-J evenness. A clonotype was considered public if more than one individual shared it. In-frame beta chains were kept once TCRdb had trimmed the public reads at Q25 with fastp and called clones with MiXCR. Every entry covers one CDR3 protein and lists the most common genes and DNA from its rows. TCRdb's processing, not the study's, gives the V and J calls here. This sample is represented by about 620,000 distinct CDR3 sequences; roughly 15% of them were singletons. The ten largest make up around 18% of the sample.

This specimen's time point label, per the study, means: newly diagnosed GD, antithyroid drugs for less than 3 months. RNA was extracted from PBMCs in TRIzol for both TCR sequencing and RNA sequencing. Graves' disease was diagnosed according to American Thyroid Association guidelines. The patients came from an endocrinology department in Xi'an, China. Each patient gave approximately 8.8 milliliters of peripheral blood, collected in an EDTA anticoagulant tube. PBMCs were isolated by Ficoll Paque Plus density gradient separation without further T cell sorting. An Agilent 2100 Bioanalyzer and agarose gel were used to assess RNA quality, and a NanoDrop 2000 was used to measure RNA concentration. The source of the sample is a study of regulatory T cells in long-lasting Graves disease (dated by TCRdb to 2020 to 2022). As for the study more broadly: In the newly diagnosed Graves' disease group, patients had been taking antithyroid drugs for less than 3 months. Persistent Graves' disease patients were compared with newly diagnosed Graves' disease patients by peripheral blood TCR sequencing and RNA sequencing. The study took place in China and was registered as a clinical trial. A total of roughly 33 samples were covered by TCR sequencing, comprising approximately 13 persistent and 20 or so newly diagnosed Graves' disease patients.

Overall study outcomes, separate from this receptor: Compared with newly diagnosed patients, persistent Graves' disease patients had lower TCR Shannon entropy and fewer highly expanded clones, which suggests clonal expansion. TRBV28, TRBJ1-2 and TRBJ2-5 were preferentially used in persistent disease, while TRBV20-1 and TRBJ2-1 were favored in newly diagnosed disease. Sequencing and analysis were restricted to the TCR beta chain. A larger number of public clonotypes was shared among persistent patients (fewer than 3,000) than among newly diagnosed patients (around 880). The authors acknowledged the small sample size as a limitation that may reduce accuracy. Peripheral blood alone was examined, since thyroid tissue, which constituted the primary lesion, could not be accessed.

These data also featured in a second study, about T cells in Graves' hyperthyroidism and ophthalmopathy. As the second study states: Stable Graves' hyperthyroidism was defined as the absence of progression to ophthalmopathy over 18 months of follow-up. Hyperthyroidism patients were aged 18 to 65 years and newly diagnosed, with disease duration of less than 2 months. Any patient with an uncontrolled infection, another autoimmune disease, pregnancy or lactation was excluded. Diagnoses relied on clinical symptoms, serum thyroxine and TRAb, thyroid ultrasound and orbital computed tomography. For the first round of RT-PCR on the TCR CDR3, the HTBI primer set was used together with the Qiagen OneStep RT-PCR kit. Blood samples also contained most of the expanded thyroid clonotypes (frequency above 0.001), which suggests that blood repertoires may reflect thyroid immune responses. A 13 V-J signature model separated ophthalmopathy from stable hyperthyroidism, with 87.88% sensitivity and 81.08% specificity in cross-validation and 80%/75% in testing. During validation, the model predicted progression to ophthalmopathy a median of about 6.3 months ahead of onset, with around 70% sensitivity and around 72% specificity. A discovery cohort of about a hundred patients, approximately 45 with Graves' ophthalmopathy and approximately 60 with stable Graves' hyperthyroidism, was used to find distinguishing TCR V-J signatures. An independent validation cohort of 18 to 20 hyperthyroidism patients and about 15 patients who later progressed to ophthalmopathy tested prospective prediction of ophthalmopathy. The 100 or so discovery patients were divided at random into training and test sets in a 7:3 ratio. In addition, the study compared T-cell repertoires in thyroid tissue and in blood from six Graves' hyperthyroidism patients. Once sampling was done, hyperthyroidism patients were given methimazole at a starting dose of 30 mg daily, whereas ophthalmopathy patients were given high-dose intravenous methylprednisolone. A second multiplex PCR round built the libraries, followed by size selection and purification. The libraries were sequenced on an Illumina HiSeq2000 using paired-end 100 bp reads. SOAPnuke was used to process the raw data, with reads discarded if the reads contained adapters or uncalled bases, had a mean Phred below 15, or lacked an exact constant-primer or identifier match. COPE v1.2.5 was used to merge the high-quality paired reads, and each unique nucleotide sequence was defined as a clonotype. MiTCR v1.1 was used to align clonotypes to the IMGT TRBV, TRBD and TRBJ reference segments. The analysis was restricted to V-J combinations with a frequency above 0.0001, which together covered 99% to 99.2% of the repertoires. The TCS score was defined as the ratio of F50 (clonal expansion) to E x V (chaos), calculated using BLOSUM62-based TCRdist between CDR3 peptides within each V-J. Welch's t-statistics and random forest reduced fewer than 600 V-J features to under 15, which were used in a naive Bayes classifier (R e1071). Sample size was not statistically predetermined, and blinding of investigators to group allocation was not performed. TCR Vbeta CDR3 sequencing of roughly 140 peripheral blood samples (more than 40 ophthalmopathy, roughly 74 hyperthyroidism and some 17 progressor patients) is reported in the paper.

The specimen was peripheral blood mononuclear cells (PBMCs), collected at new diagnosis, from a patient treated with antithyroid drugs. This chain joins TRBV19 to TRBJ2-5; no D gene is confidently identified. This sequence was found in a woman younger than 45 with Graves disease. Donor details come from another sample of the same person, matched by shared clones. The encoded CDR3 is CASSIFPEETQYF. The bases read TGTGCCAGTAGTATCTTCCCCGAAGAGACCCAGTACTTC. With the rest looked up from the reference TRBV19 and TRBJ2-5 genes rather than sequenced, the full variable domain is DGGITQSPKYLFRKEGQNVTLSCEQNLNHDAMYWYRQDPGQGLRLIYYSQIVNDFQKGDIAEGYSVSREKKESFPLTVTSAQKNPTAFYLCASSIFPEETQYFGPGTRLLVL.